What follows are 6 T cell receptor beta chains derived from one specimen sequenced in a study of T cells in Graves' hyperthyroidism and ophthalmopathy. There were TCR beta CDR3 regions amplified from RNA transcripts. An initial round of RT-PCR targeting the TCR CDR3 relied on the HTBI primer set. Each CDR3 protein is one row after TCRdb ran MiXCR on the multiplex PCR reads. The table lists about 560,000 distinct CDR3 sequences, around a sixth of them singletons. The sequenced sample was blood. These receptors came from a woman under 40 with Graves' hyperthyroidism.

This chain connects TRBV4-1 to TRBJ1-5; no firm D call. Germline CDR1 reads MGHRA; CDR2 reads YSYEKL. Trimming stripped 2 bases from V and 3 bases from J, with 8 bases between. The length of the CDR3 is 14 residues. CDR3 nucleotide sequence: TGCGCCAGCAGCCAATCCCCGGACAATCAGCCCCAGCATTTT. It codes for CASSQSPDNQPQHF.

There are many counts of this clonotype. The CDR3 DNA reads TGTGCCAGCAGTTTTTACAGGGAACCCTACAATGAGCAGTTCTTC. Protein sequence: CASSFYREPYNEQFF. The chain is built from TRBV28 and TRBJ2-1; tentative D call: TRBD1 (6 bases). The CDR3 runs 15 residues. Trimming took off 3 bases at V and 2 bases at J, with 11 bases between the two ends. Germline V gene data show CDR1 as MDHEN and CDR2 as SYDVKM.

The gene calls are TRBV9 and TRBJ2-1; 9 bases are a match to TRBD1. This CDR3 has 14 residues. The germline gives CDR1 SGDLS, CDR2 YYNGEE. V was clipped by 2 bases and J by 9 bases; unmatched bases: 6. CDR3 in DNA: TGTGCCAGCAGCGTGGGACAGGGACTTGGTGAGCAGTTCTTC. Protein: CASSVGQGLGEQFF. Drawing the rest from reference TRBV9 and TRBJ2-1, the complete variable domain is DSGVTQTPKHLITATGQRVTLRCSPRSGDLSVYWYQQSLDQGLQFLIQYYNGEERAKGNILERFSAQQFPDLHSELNLSSLELGDSALYFCASSVGQGLGEQFFGPGTRLTVL.

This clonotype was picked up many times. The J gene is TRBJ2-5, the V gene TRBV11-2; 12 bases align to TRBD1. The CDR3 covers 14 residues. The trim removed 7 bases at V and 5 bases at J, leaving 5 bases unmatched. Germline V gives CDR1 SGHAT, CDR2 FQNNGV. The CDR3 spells CASTGTGGRETQYF. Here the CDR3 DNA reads TGTGCCAGCACCGGGACAGGGGGCAGGGAGACCCAGTACTTC. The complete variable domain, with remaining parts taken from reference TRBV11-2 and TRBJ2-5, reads EAGVAQSPRYKIIEKRQSVAFWCNPISGHATLYWYQQILGQGPKLLIQFQNNGVVDDSQLPKDRFSAERLKGVDSTLKIQPAKLEDSAVYLCASTGTGGRETQYFGPGTRLLVL.

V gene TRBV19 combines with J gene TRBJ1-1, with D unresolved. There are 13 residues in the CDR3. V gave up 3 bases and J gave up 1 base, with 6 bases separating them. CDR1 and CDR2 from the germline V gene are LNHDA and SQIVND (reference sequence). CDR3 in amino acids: CASSIAENTEAFF. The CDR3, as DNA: TGTGCCAGTAGTATCGCGGAGAACACTGAAGCTTTCTTT.

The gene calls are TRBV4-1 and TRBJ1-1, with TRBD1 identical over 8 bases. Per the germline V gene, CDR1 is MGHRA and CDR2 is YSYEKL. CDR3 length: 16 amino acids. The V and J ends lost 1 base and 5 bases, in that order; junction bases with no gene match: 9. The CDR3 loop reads CASSQAPQGARTEAFF. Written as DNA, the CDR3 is TGCGCCAGCAGCCAAGCCCCGCAGGGGGCGCGGACTGAAGCTTTCTTT.